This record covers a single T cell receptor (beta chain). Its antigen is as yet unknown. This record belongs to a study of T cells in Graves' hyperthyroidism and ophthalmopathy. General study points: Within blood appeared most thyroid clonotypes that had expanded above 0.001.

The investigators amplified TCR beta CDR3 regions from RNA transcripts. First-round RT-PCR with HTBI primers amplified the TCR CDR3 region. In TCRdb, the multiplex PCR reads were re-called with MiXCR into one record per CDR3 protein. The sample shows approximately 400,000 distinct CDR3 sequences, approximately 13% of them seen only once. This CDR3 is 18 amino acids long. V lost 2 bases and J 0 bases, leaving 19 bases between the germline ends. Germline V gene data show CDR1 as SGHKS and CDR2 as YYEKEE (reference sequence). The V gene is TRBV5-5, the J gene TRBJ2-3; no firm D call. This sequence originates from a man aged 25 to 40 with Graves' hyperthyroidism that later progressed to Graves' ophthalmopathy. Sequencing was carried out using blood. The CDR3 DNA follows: TGTGCCAGCAGCTTCTTCACTCGTAAACCTTCTAGCACAGATACGCAGTATTTT. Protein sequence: CASSFFTRKPSSTDTQYF.